Sequencing of this TCR beta chain was carried out in a study of T cell clonotyping in hematopoietic cell transplantation. With 6 bases clipped from V and 1 base from J, the junction kept 15 bases outside the gene matches. The CDR3 covers 19 residues. Germline V CDR1 and CDR2: SGHVS, FQNEAQ. The time point: recipient sample about 28 days before transplant, after cytoreduction. Recipient blood drawn about 28 days pretransplant and days 30, 100, 180 after. Assay: immunoSEQ multiplex PCR; the TCRdb copy retains only in-frame clones and omits some. The sample comprises roughly 40,000 clones, less than 85% of which are singletons, and about 2.8% rests with the top ten. Study-level results: Higher Inverse Simpson Index values in graft donor and pretransplant recipient predicted broader posttransplant TCR diversity.

With regard to this clone: Its cognate antigen is unknown.

The source of this sequence is a man between 60 and 70 years old with acute myeloid leukemia. Some clones in this sample may be carry-over from other donors' samples. The sample consisted of peripheral blood mononuclear cells, taken before stem cell transplant. This chain uses TRBV7-8 with TRBJ2-3, with 11 bases lining up with TRBD2. CDR3 DNA: TGTGCCAGCAGGCATTTGGCCGCTATAGCGGGGGGGGGCACAGATACGCAGTATTTT. This sequence encodes CASRHLAAIAGGGTDTQYF.